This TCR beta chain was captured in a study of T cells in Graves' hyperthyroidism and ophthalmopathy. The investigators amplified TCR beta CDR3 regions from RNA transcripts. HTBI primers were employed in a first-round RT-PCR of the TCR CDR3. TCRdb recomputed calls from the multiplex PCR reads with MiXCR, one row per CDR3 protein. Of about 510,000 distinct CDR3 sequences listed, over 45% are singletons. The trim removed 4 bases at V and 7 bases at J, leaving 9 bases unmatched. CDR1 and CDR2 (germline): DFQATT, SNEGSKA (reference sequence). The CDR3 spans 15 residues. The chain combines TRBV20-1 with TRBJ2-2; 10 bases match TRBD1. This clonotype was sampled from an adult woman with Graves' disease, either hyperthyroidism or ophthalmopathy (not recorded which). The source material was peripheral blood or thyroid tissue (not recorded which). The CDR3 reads CSAKDWDRGHGELFF. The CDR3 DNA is TGCAGTGCTAAAGATTGGGACAGGGGCCACGGGGAGCTGTTTTTT.